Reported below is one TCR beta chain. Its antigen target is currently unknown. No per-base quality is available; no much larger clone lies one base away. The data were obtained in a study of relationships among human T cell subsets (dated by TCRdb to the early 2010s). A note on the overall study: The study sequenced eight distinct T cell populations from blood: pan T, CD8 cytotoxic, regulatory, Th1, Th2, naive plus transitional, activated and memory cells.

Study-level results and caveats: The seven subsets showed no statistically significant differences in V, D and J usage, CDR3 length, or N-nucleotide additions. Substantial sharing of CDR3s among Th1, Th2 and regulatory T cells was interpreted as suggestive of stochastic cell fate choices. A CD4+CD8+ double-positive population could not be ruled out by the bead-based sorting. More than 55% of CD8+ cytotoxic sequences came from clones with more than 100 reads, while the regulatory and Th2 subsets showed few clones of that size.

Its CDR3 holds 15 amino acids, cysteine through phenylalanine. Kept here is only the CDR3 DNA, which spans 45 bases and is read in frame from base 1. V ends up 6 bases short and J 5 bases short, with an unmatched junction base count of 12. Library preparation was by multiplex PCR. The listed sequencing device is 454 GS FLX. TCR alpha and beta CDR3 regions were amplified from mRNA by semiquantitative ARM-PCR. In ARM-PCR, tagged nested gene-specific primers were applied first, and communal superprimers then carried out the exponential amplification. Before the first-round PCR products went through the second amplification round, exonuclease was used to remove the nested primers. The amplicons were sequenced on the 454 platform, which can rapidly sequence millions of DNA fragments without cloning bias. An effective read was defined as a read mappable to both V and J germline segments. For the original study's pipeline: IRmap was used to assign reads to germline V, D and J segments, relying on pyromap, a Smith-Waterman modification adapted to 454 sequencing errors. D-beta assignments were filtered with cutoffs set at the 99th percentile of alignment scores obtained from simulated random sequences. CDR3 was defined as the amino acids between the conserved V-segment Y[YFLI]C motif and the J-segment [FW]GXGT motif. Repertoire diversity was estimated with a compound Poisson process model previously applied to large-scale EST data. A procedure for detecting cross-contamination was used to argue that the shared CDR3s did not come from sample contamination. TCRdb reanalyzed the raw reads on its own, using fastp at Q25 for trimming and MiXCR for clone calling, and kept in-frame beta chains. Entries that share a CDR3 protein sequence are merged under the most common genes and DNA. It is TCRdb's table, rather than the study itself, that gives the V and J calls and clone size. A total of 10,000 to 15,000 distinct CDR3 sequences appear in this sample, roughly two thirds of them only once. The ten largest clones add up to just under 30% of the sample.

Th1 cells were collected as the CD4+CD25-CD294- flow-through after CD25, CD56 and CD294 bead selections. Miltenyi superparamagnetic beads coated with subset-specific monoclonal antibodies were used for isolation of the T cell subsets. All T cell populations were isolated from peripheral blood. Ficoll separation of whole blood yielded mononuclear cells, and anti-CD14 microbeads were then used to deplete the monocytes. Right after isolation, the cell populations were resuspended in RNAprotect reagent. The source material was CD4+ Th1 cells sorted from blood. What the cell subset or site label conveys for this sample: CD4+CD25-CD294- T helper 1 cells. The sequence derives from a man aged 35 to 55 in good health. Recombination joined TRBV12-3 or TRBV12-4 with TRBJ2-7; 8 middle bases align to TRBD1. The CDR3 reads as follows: CASSQRNRGLNEQYF. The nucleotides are TGTGCCAGCAGCCAAAGGAACAGGGGGTTAAACGAGCAGTACTTC.